This TCR beta chain was obtained from a study of blood T cell repertoires in COVID-19. Measured with immunoSEQ multiplex PCR; TCRdb has only the in-frame clones, and not every one. The sample yields roughly 100,000 clones, 65% to 90% seen once. The ends were cut back, 2 bases at V and 7 bases at J, with 16 bases in the middle. Germline V gene data show CDR1 as SGHDT and CDR2 as YYEEEE. This CDR3 comprises 15 residues. This rearrangement joins TRBV5-6 to TRBJ2-1, with D perhaps TRBD1 (5 bases). The clonotype was recovered from a man aged 45-60 years with acute or convalescent COVID-19. Sequencing input: peripheral blood. Written as DNA, the CDR3 is TGTGCCAGCAGCTTCCCCAGGGCCCCCGGGAATGAGCAGTTCTTC. Protein product: CASSFPRAPGNEQFF.